Reported below is one TCR beta chain. The V segment lost 2 bases and the J segment 5 bases; nucleotides outside the gene matches: 9. There are 16 residues in the CDR3. Germline V gene sequence: CDR1 MDHEN, CDR2 SYDVKM. TCRdb's table, derived via immunoSEQ multiplex PCR, lists solely in-frame clones and lacks some. The data contain some 20,000 clones, about 90% of them singletons. Surgery without prior neoadjuvant therapy was the treatment of the selected pancreatic ductal adenocarcinoma patients. The data stem from a study of T cells in pancreatic ductal adenocarcinoma. This clonotype was sampled from a human donor with pancreatic ductal adenocarcinoma. The sequenced sample was PBMCs. This chain links TRBV28 with TRBJ2-3, with 8 bases matching TRBD1. CDR3 DNA sequence: TGTGCCAGCAGTTTAAATTTAGGACAGGGTAAAGATACGCAGTATTTT. Encoded protein: CASSLNLGQGKDTQYF.